The clone carrying this T cell receptor (beta chain) rates as medium-sized. The antigen is not known. The ends were cut back, 3 bases at V and 11 bases at J, with 13 bases in the middle. The germline gives CDR1 SQVTM, CDR2 ANQGSEA. The CDR3 sequence is 11 residues long. Noted time point: sample taken at primary tumor resection. Sequencing covered unsorted whole RNA taken from tumor, nontumor lung or frozen PBMC. TCRdb itself ran the 5' RACE reads through MiXCR, one entry per CDR3 protein. Here the sample spans approximately 6,000 distinct CDR3 sequences, around an eighth being singletons. The record originates from a study of spatial heterogeneity in lung cancer. Study overall: TCR and UMI combinations that were unique each appeared, on average, more than ten times in raw reads. Notes on the study in general: Tracking of ubiquitous and regional nonsynonymous mutations by counts of ubiquitous and regional expanded TCRs, respectively, was seen. For expanded intratumoral alpha and beta TCRs, counts tracked tumor mutation counts.

V is TRBV29-1 and J is TRBJ1-1; D gene ambiguous. The TCR sequence derives from a female donor with early-stage non-small cell lung cancer. Specimen: lung tumor tissue, collected at surgery. The CDR3 DNA is TGCAGCGTTGATCACTCCGGAGGGGCTTTCTTT. Amino acid sequence: CSVDHSGGAFF.